Listed below are T cell receptor beta chains from one sample, sequenced in a study of T cell responses to AZD1222 COVID-19 vaccine. Assay used: immunoSEQ multiplex PCR; TCRdb lists only in-frame clones, some missing. The table has about 100,000 clones, 87% seen once. Sequencing was performed on peripheral blood, taken 28 days after the second AZD1222 dose. These TCRs come from an adult who received the AZD1222 COVID-19 vaccine. Each CDR3 is given with its conserved first and last residue. The D gene is left open where the match is weak. The size of a clone is reported for some rows only, either as once, few or many, or as a class for expanded clones.

d_call cdr3_length clone_size j_call v_call cdr3_nt cdr3_aa
TRBD2 14 . TRBJ2-5 TRBV7-2 TGTGCCAGCAGCTTAGGACTAGCGGGAGAGACCCAGTACTTC CASSLGLAGETQYF
TRBD1 12 few TRBJ2-7 TRBV19 TGTGCCAGTATCGAGGGACAGTACGAGCAGTACTTC CASIEGQYEQYF
. 15 . TRBJ1-4 TRBV4-1 TGCGCCAGCAGCTATTCGGGGGATCCTGGTGAAAAACTGTTTTTT CASSYSGDPGEKLFF
TRBD1 14 few TRBJ1-5 TRBV28 TGTGCCAGCAGGCCGGGACAGGGGAATCAGCCCCAGCATTTT CASRPGQGNQPQHF
TRBD1 16 . TRBJ2-7 TRBV5-4 TGTGCCAGCAGCGCCAACCGATTTACAGGGGGGAGTGAGCAGTACTTC CASSANRFTGGSEQYF
. 12 . TRBJ1-1 TRBV27 TGTGCCAGCAGTTTCAGGGGTACTGAAGCTTTCTTT CASSFRGTEAFF
. 9 . TRBJ2-3 TRBV25-1 TGTGCCAGCCCCTCTCCCCAGTATTTT CASPSPQYF
. 15 . TRBJ1-2 TRBV28 TGTGCCAGCAGTTCTCCCGCGGGGGGGGGCTATGGCTACACCTTC CASSSPAGGGYGYTF
. 13 . TRBJ2-3 TRBV7-9 TGTGCCAGCAGCCCGGGGAGCACAGATACGCAGTATTTT CASSPGSTDTQYF
. 15 . TRBJ1-2 TRBV5-1 TGCGCCAGCAGCTTGACAGGTTTGGGGAACTATGGCTACACCTTC CASSLTGLGNYGYTF
. 12 . TRBJ2-2 TRBV5-1 TGCGCCAGCAGTAAGGGTAGCGGGGAGCTGTTTTTT CASSKGSGELFF
. 13 few TRBJ2-2 TRBV5-1 TGCGCCAGCAGCTTCCAGAGGGGAAGGGAGCTGTTTTTT CASSFQRGRELFF
. 15 . TRBJ1-3 TRBV5-4 TGTGCCAGCAGCCCGGTTGGCGGATCTGGAAACACCATATATTTT CASSPVGGSGNTIYF
. 15 . TRBJ1-1 TRBV12-5 TGTGCTAGTGGTTTGGGTATGCCAGGGGTCCCTGAAGCTTTCTTT CASGLGMPGVPEAFF
. 15 few TRBJ1-4 TRBV5-4 TGTGCCAGCAGCCTCGGACGAGCAACTAATGAAAAACTGTTTTTT CASSLGRATNEKLFF
. 13 . TRBJ2-7 TRBV5-6 TGTGCCAGCAGCTGGGAGGACATCCACGAGCAGTACTTC CASSWEDIHEQYF
. 15 . TRBJ2-5 TRBV5-1 TGCGCCAGCAGGAGGAGGTGGGGAGTAGAAGAGACCCAGTACTTC CASRRRWGVEETQYF
. 15 . TRBJ1-4 TRBV6-5 TGTGCCACCCAAAAGAGGGGGGCTGGTAATGAAAAACTGTTTTTT CATQKRGAGNEKLFF
TRBD1 14 . TRBJ1-1 TRBV18 TGTGCCAGCTCACCAGACAGGGGAGGAATGAAGGCTTTCTTT CASSPDRGGMKAFF
TRBD1 15 . TRBJ1-2 TRBV28 TGTGCCAGCAGTCCCCGGACAGGGCGGGGCTATGGCTACACCTTC CASSPRTGRGYGYTF
. 14 . TRBJ2-7 TRBV27 TGTGCCAGCAGTTTAAGGGGCGCCACCTACGAGCAGTACTTC CASSLRGATYEQYF
. 14 . TRBJ2-1 TRBV18 TGTGCCAGCTCACCGGCCGACAGTTACAATGAGCAGTTCTTC CASSPADSYNEQFF
. 12 . TRBJ1-2 TRBV5-5 TGTGCCAGCGTCCAGGGGCGAAATGGCTACACCTTC CASVQGRNGYTF
TRBD2 14 . TRBJ2-1 TRBV6-2/TRBV6-3 TGTGCCAGCAGCCTAGGACTAGCGGGAGGGCTTGAGTTCTTC CASSLGLAGGLEFF
TRBD2 12 few TRBJ2-7 TRBV30 TGTGCCTGGACGAGCGGGAGAGCAGAGCAGTACTTC CAWTSGRAEQYF
. 14 . TRBJ2-7 TRBV27 TGTGCCAGCAGTTTTTCGGGCCTCTCCTACGAGCAGTACTTC CASSFSGLSYEQYF
TRBD2 15 . TRBJ2-1 TRBV15 TGTGCCACCAGCTTGGGGGGTAGCGGGAGAAATGAGCAGTTCTTC CATSLGGSGRNEQFF
TRBD1 14 . TRBJ1-5 TRBV5-1 TGCGCCAGCAGCTCGACAGGGGCAGAGCAGCCCCAGCATTTT CASSSTGAEQPQHF
. 12 . TRBJ1-2 TRBV7-9 TGTGCCAGCGGAGATGGGAGCTATGGCTACACCTTC CASGDGSYGYTF
TRBD2 16 . TRBJ2-3 TRBV7-2 TGTGCCAGCAGCCCAGGGGAGGGACTAGACCCGAGTGCGCAGTATTTT CASSPGEGLDPSAQYF
TRBD1 15 . TRBJ2-7 TRBV6-5 TGTGCCAGCACCACCGGGACAGGGGGCTCCTACGAGCAGTACTTC CASTTGTGGSYEQYF
TRBD1 15 . TRBJ2-2 TRBV7-8 TGTGCCAGCAGCCGACAGGGAGCGAACACCGGGGAGCTGTTTTTT CASSRQGANTGELFF
TRBD2 18 . TRBJ2-3 TRBV28 TGTGCCAGCAGATCTTCTGGAGGGGTTAGCGGGAGGGTAAATACGCAGTATTTT CASRSSGGVSGRVNTQYF
. 15 . TRBJ1-1 TRBV19 TGTGCCAGTAGTATACAGGGAGTCCGACGGACTGAAGCTTTCTTT CASSIQGVRRTEAFF
TRBD2 17 few TRBJ2-2 TRBV11-2 TGTGCCAGCAGCTCCCTAGCGGGAGGGCGGTTCGCCGGGGAGCTGTTTTTT CASSSLAGGRFAGELFF
. 13 . TRBJ1-5 TRBV6-5 TGTGCCAGCTGTCACAGGGTTGATCAGCCCCAGCATTTT CASCHRVDQPQHF
. 12 . TRBJ2-7 TRBV9 TGTGCCAGCAGCTCGAGCTCCTACGAGCAGTACTTC CASSSSSYEQYF
. 13 . TRBJ2-1 TRBV6-5 TGTGCCAGCAGCCTCGACGGATACAATGAGCAGTTCTTC CASSLDGYNEQFF
. 13 . TRBJ2-4 TRBV6-2/TRBV6-3 TGTGCCAGCAGTTCAAGTAGGGGGAACATTCAGTACTTC CASSSSRGNIQYF
TRBD2 16 . TRBJ2-7 TRBV6-5 TGTGCCAGCAGTTACTCCGGCGGGAGACCAGCCTACGAGCAGTACTTC CASSYSGGRPAYEQYF
. 12 . TRBJ2-1 TRBV5-1 TGCGCCAGCAGCTTGGACAGGAATGAGCAGTTCTTC CASSLDRNEQFF
. 14 . TRBJ1-1 TRBV18 TGTGCCAGCTCAGAGACAGGATATGACACTGAAGCTTTCTTT CASSETGYDTEAFF
. 13 once TRBJ2-4 TRBV11-2 TGTGCCAGCAGCTCCCACCTTGGGAACATTCAGTACTTC CASSSHLGNIQYF
. 14 . TRBJ2-7 TRBV7-9 TGTGCCAGCAGCTTAGGTACGGTCTCCTACGAGCAGTACTTC CASSLGTVSYEQYF
. 15 . TRBJ1-6 TRBV28 TGTGCCAGCAGTTTCAAGGGACGGTATAATTCACCCCTCCACTTT CASSFKGRYNSPLHF
TRBD1 16 . TRBJ1-2 TRBV7-9 TGTGCCAGCAGACGGCCGGGACAGGGCCGCCTTAACGGCTACACCTTC CASRRPGQGRLNGYTF
TRBD1 13 once TRBJ1-2 TRBV12-3/TRBV12-4 TGTGCCAGCAGTGGGGACAGCCCCTATGGCTACACCTTC CASSGDSPYGYTF
. 14 . TRBJ2-7 TRBV3-1/TRBV3-2 TGTGCCAGCAGCCAAGGTGCGGGATCCTACGAGCAGTACTTC CASSQGAGSYEQYF
. 13 once TRBJ1-5 TRBV3-1/TRBV3-2 TGTGCCAGCAGCCCGAAGGAGAATCAGCCCCAGCATTTT CASSPKENQPQHF
TRBD1 16 . TRBJ1-1 TRBV2 TGTGCCAGCAGTTCGGACAGGGGACCCTTGGACACTGAAGCTTTCTTT CASSSDRGPLDTEAFF
TRBD2 17 . TRBJ2-5 TRBV3-1/TRBV3-2 TGTGCCAGCAGCCAAGATTTCGGGCGGGGGGGCGAGGAGACCCAGTACTTC CASSQDFGRGGEETQYF
. 17 . TRBJ2-1 TRBV18 TGTGCCAGCTCACCGACCACCGGGACTGCAATTTACAATGAGCAGTTCTTC CASSPTTGTAIYNEQFF
TRBD2 15 . TRBJ2-3 TRBV5-1 TGCGCCAGCAGGGGACTAGTAGGGACCACAGATACGCAGTATTTT CASRGLVGTTDTQYF
. 12 . TRBJ1-1 TRBV7-9 TGTGCCAGCAGCCCCGGGGGGCCTGAAGCTTTCTTT CASSPGGPEAFF
TRBD2 15 . TRBJ2-5 TRBV10-3 TGTGCCATCAGTACTGCGCGGGGGGGTCAAGAGACCCAGTACTTC CAISTARGGQETQYF
. 13 few TRBJ1-5 TRBV7-2 TGTGCCAGCAGCTTGAGGGGCAATCAGCCCCAGCATTTT CASSLRGNQPQHF